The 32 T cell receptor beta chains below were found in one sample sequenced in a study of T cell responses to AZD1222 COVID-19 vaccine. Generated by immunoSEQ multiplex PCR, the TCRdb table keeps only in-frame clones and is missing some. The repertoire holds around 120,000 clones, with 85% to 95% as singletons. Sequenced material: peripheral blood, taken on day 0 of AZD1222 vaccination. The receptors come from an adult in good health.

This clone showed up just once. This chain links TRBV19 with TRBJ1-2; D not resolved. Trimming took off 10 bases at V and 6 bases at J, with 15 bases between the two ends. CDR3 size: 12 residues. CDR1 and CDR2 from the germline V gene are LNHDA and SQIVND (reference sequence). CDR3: CATVGTSNGYTF. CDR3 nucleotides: TGTGCCACCGTGGGAACATCGAATGGCTACACCTTC.

CDR3 nucleotides: TGCAGTGCTAGTTATTCCCGACTGGGTCAGCCCCAGCATTTT. Translating gives CSASYSRLGQPQHF. The rearrangement joins TRBV20-1 to TRBJ1-5; D is ambiguous. Trimming took 3 bases from V and 6 from J, leaving 15 bases between them. This CDR3 comprises 14 residues. CDR1 DFQATT and CDR2 SNEGSKA come from the germline V gene (reference sequence).

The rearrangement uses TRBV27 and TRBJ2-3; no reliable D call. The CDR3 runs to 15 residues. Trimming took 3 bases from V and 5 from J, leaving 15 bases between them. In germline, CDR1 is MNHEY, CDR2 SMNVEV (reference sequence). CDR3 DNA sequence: TGTGCCAGCAGTTTTTGGGGAAGCCTTGAAGATACGCAGTATTTT. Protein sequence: CASSFWGSLEDTQYF.

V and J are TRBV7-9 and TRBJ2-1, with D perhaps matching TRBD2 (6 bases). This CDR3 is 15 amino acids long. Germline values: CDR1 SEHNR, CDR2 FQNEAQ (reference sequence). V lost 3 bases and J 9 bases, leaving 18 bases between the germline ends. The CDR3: CASSFPGPDGGEQFF. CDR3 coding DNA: TGTGCCAGCAGCTTTCCGGGACCCGACGGGGGTGAGCAGTTCTTC.

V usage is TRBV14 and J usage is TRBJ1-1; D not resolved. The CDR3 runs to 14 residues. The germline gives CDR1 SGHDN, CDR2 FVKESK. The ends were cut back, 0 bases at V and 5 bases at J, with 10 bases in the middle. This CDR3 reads CASSQDVEGTEAFF. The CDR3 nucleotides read TGTGCCAGCAGCCAAGATGTGGAGGGTACTGAAGCTTTCTTT.

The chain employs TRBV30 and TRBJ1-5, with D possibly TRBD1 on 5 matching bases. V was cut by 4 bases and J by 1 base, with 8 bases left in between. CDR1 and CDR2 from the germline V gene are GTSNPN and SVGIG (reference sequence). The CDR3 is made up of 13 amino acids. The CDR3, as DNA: TGTGCCTGGAACGGGGGGAGCAATCAGCCCCAGCATTTT. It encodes CAWNGGSNQPQHF.

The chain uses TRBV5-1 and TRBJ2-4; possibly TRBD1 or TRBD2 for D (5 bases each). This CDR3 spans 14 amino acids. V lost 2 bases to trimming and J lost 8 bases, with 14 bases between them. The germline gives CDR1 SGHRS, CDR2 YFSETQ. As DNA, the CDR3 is TGCGCCAGCAGCTTCGTGTCGAGGGGAGACATTCAGTACTTC. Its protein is CASSFVSRGDIQYF.

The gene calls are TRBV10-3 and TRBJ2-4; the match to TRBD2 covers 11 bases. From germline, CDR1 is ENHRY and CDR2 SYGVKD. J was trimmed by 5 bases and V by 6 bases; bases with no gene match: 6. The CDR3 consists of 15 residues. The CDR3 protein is CAISDSGRAENIQYF. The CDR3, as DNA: TGTGCCATCAGCGATAGCGGGAGGGCCGAAAACATTCAGTACTTC.

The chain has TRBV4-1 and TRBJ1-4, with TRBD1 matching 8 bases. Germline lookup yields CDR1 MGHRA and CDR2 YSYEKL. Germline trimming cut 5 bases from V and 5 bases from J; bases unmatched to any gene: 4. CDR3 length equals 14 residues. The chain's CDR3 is CASSSTGANEKLFF. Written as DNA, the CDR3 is TGCGCCAGCAGCTCGACAGGGGCCAATGAAAAACTGTTTTTT.

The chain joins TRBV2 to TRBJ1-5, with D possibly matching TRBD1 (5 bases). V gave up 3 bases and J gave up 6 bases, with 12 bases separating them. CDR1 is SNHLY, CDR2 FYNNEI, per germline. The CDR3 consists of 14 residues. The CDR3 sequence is CASSENLGVQPQHF. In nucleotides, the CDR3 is TGTGCCAGCAGTGAGAATTTGGGGGTTCAGCCCCAGCATTTT.

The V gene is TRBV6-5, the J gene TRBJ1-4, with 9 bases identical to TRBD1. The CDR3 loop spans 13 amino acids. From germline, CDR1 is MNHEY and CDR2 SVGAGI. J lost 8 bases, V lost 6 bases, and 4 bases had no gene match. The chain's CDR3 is CASRDRGTEKLFF. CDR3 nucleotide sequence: TGTGCCAGCAGGGACAGGGGTACGGAAAAACTGTTTTTT.

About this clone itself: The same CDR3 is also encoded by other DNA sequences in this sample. The CDR3 DNA reads TGTGCCAGCAGCCCCCCAGGGTACGAGCAGTACTTC. Translating gives CASSPPGYEQYF. This chain uses TRBV7-9 with TRBJ2-7; tentatively, D is TRBD1 (5 bases). The CDR3 loop spans 12 amino acids. Deletions cut 5 bases from V and 4 bases from J, with 9 bases between. Germline values: CDR1 SEHNR, CDR2 FQNEAQ (reference sequence).

The CDR3 sequence: CASSVDGRLDSPLHF. In DNA form, the CDR3 reads TGTGCCAGCAGCGTAGACGGGAGGTTGGATTCACCCCTCCACTTT. The rearrangement joins TRBV9 to TRBJ1-6; D not certain. The CDR3 covers 15 residues. Germline V gene sequence: CDR1 SGDLS, CDR2 YYNGEE. V shed 0 bases and J shed 8 bases, with 12 bases lying between them.

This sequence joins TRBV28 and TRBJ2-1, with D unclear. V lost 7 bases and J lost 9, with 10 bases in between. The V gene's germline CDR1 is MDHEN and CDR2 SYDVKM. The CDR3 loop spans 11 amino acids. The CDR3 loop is CASNPRPEQFF. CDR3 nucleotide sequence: TGTGCCAGCAACCCGAGACCTGAGCAGTTCTTC. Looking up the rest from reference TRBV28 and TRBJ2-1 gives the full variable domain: DVKVTQSSRYLVKRTGEKVFLECVQDMDHENMFWYRQDPGLGLRLIYFSYDVKMKEKGDIPEGYSVSREKKERFSLILESASTNQTSMYLCASNPRPEQFFGPGTRLTVL.

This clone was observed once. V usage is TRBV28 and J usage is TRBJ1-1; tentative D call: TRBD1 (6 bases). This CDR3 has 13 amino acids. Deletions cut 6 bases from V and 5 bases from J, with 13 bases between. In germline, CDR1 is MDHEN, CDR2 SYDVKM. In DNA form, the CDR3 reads TGTGCCAGCAGCCAGGGGTCTTGGACTGAAGCTTTCTTT. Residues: CASSQGSWTEAFF. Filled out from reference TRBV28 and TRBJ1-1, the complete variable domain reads DVKVTQSSRYLVKRTGEKVFLECVQDMDHENMFWYRQDPGLGLRLIYFSYDVKMKEKGDIPEGYSVSREKKERFSLILESASTNQTSMYLCASSQGSWTEAFFGQGTRLTVV.

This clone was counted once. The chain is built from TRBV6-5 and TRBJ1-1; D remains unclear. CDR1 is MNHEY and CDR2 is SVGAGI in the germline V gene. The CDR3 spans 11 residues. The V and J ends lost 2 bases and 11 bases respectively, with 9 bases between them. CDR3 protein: CASSYEREAFF. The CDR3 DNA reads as TGTGCCAGCAGTTACGAGAGGGAGGCTTTCTTT.

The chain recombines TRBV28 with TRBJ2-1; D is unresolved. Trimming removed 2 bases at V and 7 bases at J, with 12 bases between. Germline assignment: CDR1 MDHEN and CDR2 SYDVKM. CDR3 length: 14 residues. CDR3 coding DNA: TGTGCCAGCAGTTTAGGGGATTTCAGAAATGAGCAGTTCTTC. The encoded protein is CASSLGDFRNEQFF.

The CDR3 sequence is CASSQEGGGFLYEQYF. CDR3 DNA: TGTGCCAGCAGCCAAGAAGGTGGCGGGTTCCTCTACGAGCAGTACTTC. The chain has TRBV14 and TRBJ2-7, with D perhaps TRBD2 (5 bases). Germline V lookup: CDR1 SGHDN, CDR2 FVKESK. This CDR3 is built from 16 residues. V lost 0 bases and J 3 bases, leaving 15 bases between the germline ends.

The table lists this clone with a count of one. This chain's CDR3 is CAITGDTGELFF. The CDR3 nucleotides read TGTGCCATCACTGGGGACACCGGGGAGCTGTTTTTT. The chain carries TRBV10-3 and TRBJ2-2; unclear D gene. V gave up 7 bases and J gave up 3 bases, with 6 bases separating them. Germline V CDR1 and CDR2: ENHRY, SYGVKD. The CDR3 loop spans 12 amino acids.

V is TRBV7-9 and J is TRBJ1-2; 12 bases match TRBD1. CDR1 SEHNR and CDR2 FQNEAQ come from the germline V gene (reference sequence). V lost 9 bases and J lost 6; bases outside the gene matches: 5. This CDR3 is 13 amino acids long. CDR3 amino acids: CASPGQGADGYTF. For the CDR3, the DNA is TGTGCCAGTCCGGGACAGGGGGCCGATGGCTACACCTTC.

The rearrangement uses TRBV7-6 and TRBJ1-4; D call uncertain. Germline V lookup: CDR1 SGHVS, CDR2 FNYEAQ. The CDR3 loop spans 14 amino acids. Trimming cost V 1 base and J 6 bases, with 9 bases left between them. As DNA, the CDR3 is TGTGCCAGCAGCTTAGAGGGATCATATGAAAAACTGTTTTTT. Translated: CASSLEGSYEKLFF.

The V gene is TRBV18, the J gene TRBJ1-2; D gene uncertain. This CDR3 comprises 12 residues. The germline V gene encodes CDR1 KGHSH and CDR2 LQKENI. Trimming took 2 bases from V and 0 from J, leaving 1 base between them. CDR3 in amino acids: CASSPSNYGYTF. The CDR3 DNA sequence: TGTGCCAGCTCACCATCTAACTATGGCTACACCTTC.

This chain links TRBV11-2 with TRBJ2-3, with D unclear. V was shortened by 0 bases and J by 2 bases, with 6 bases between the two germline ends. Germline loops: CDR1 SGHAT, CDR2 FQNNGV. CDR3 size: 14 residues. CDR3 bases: TGTGCCAGCAGCTTAGATGTCTACACAGATACGCAGTATTTT. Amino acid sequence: CASSLDVYTDTQYF. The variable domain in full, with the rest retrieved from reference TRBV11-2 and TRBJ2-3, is EAGVAQSPRYKIIEKRQSVAFWCNPISGHATLYWYQQILGQGPKLLIQFQNNGVVDDSQLPKDRFSAERLKGVDSTLKIQPAKLEDSAVYLCASSLDVYTDTQYFGPGTRLTVL.

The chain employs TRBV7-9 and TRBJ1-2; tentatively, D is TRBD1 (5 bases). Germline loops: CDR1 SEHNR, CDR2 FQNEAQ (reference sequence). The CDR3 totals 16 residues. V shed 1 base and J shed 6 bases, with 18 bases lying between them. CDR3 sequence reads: CASSLDGTRAGDGYTF. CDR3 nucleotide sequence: TGTGCCAGCAGCTTAGACGGGACCCGGGCGGGGGATGGCTACACCTTC.

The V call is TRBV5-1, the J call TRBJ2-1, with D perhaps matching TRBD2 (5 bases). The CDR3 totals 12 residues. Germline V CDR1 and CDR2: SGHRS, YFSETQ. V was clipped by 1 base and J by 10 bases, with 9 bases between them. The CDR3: CASSLSGMEQFF. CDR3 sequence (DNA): TGCGCCAGCAGCTTGTCGGGGATGGAGCAGTTCTTC.

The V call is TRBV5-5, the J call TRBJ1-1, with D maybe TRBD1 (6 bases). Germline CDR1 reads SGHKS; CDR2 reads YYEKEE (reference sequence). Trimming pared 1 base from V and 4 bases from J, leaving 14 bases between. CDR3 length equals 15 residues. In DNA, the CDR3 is TGTGCCAGCAGCTTGTCTGGGGGCGGGAGCACTGAAGCTTTCTTT. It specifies CASSLSGGGSTEAFF.

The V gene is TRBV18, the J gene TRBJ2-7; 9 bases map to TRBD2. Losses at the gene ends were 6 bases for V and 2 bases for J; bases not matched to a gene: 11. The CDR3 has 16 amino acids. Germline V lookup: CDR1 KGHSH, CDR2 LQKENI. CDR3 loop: CASSQIGTSLPYEQYF. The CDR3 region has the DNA TGTGCCAGCTCGCAGATTGGGACTAGCCTTCCCTACGAGCAGTACTTC.

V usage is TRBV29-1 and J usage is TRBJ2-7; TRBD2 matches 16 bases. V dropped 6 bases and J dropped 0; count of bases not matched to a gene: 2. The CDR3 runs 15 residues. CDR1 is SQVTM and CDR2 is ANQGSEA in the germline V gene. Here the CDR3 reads CSVGLAGGLSYEQYF. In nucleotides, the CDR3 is TGCAGCGTGGGACTAGCGGGAGGGCTCTCCTACGAGCAGTACTTC.

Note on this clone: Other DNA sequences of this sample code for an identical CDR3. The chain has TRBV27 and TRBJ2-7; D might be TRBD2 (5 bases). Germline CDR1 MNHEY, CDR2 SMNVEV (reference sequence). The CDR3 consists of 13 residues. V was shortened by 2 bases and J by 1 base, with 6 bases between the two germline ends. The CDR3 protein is CASSLRGSYEQYF. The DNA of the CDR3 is TGTGCCAGCAGTTTACGGGGATCCTACGAGCAGTACTTC.

The CDR3 here is CASRMDRSGNTIYF. The CDR3 bases are TGCGCCAGCAGGATGGACAGGTCTGGAAACACCATATATTTT. This rearrangement joins TRBV10-2 to TRBJ1-3; 7 positions agree with TRBD1. J gave up 1 base and V 6 bases, and 3 bases lay outside the gene matches. The CDR3 totals 14 residues. CDR1 is WSHSY, CDR2 SAAADI, per germline.

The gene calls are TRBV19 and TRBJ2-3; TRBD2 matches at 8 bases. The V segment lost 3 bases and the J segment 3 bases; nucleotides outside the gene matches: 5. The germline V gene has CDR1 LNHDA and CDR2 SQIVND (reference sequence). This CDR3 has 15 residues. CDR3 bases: TGTGCCAGTAGTATTAGCGGGGTGGGGACAGATACGCAGTATTTT. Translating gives CASSISGVGTDTQYF.

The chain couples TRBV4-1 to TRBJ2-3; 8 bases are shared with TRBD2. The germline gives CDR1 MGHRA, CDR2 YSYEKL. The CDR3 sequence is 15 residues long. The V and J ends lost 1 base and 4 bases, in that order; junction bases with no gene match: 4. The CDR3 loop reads CASSQGAGGPDTQYF. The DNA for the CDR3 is TGCGCCAGCAGCCAAGGTGCGGGGGGTCCAGATACGCAGTATTTT.